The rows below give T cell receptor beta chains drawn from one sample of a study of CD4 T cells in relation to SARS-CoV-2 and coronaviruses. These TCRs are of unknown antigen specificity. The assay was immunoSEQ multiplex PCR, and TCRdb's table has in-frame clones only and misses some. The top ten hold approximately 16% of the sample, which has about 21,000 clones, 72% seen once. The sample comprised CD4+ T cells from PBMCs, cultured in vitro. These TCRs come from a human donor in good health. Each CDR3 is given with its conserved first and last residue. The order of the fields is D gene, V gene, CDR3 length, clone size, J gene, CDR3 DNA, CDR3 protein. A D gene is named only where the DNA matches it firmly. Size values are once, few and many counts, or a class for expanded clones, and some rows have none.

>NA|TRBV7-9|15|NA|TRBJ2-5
TGTGCCAGCAAGTCATCGCGGTCTTGGCAAGAGACCCAGTACTTC
CASKSSRSWQETQYF
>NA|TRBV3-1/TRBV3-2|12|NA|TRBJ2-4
TGTGCCAGCAGCCAAAGCGGTAACATTCAGTACTTC
CASSQSGNIQYF
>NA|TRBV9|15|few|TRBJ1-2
TGTGCCAGCAGCGTAGGATGGGGGCAGGGGTATGGCTACACCTTC
CASSVGWGQGYGYTF
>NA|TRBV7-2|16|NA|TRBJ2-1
TGTGCCAGCAGCTTAGCTTACCCACGGACGAGCAATGAGCAGTTCTTC
CASSLAYPRTSNEQFF
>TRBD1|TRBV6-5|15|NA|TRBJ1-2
TGTGCCAGCAGTTCGAGGGACAGGGGGAACTATGGCTACACCTTC
CASSSRDRGNYGYTF
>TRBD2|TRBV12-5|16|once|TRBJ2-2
TGTGCTAGTGGTTATGCGGGGGGGACTTACACCGGGGAGCTGTTTTTT
CASGYAGGTYTGELFF
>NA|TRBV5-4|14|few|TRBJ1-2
TGTGCCAGCAGCTTGGTCGGAGATAACTATGGCTACACCTTC
CASSLVGDNYGYTF
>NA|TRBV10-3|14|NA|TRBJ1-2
TGTGCCATCAGTGAACAGGGTGAGGACTATGGCTACACCTTC
CAISEQGEDYGYTF
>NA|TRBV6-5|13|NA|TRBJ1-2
TGTGCCAGCAGTTACCCGGGGACCTATGGCTACACCTTC
CASSYPGTYGYTF
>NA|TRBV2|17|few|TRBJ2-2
TGTGCCAGCAGCAAACGACAGGGAGGTTGGGGCACCGGGGAGCTGTTTTTT
CASSKRQGGWGTGELFF
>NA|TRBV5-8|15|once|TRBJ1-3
TGTGCCAGCAGCACGGGACTCAACTCTGGAAACACCATATATTTT
CASSTGLNSGNTIYF
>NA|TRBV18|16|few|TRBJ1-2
TGTGCCAGCTCACCAGGCGGTTCCCGGGAGGCCTATGGCTACACCTTC
CASSPGGSREAYGYTF
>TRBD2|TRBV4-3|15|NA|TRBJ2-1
TGCGCCAGCAGCCAAGTTGCGGGAGTCGGAAATGAGCAGTTCTTC
CASSQVAGVGNEQFF
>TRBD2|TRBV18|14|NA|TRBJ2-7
TGTGCCAGCTCACCACCGGCTAGCGGGAACGAGCAGTACTTC
CASSPPASGNEQYF
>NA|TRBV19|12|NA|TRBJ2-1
TGTGCCAGTAGTTCGCAGGGGGGTGAGCAGTTCTTC
CASSSQGGEQFF
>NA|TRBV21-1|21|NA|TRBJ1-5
TGTGCCAGCAGCAGAGCTCCGGGACAGGGCCCGAGGGCTATATGCAATCAGCCCCAGCATTTT
CASSRAPGQGPRAICNQPQHF
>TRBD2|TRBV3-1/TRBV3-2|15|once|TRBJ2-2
TGTGCCAGCAGCCAAGATCCTAGCGGGAGAGGGGAGCTGTTTTTT
CASSQDPSGRGELFF
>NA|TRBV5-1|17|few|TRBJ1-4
TGCGCCAGCAGCTTGGCCCCAGGTGTATCAACTAATGAAAAACTGTTTTTT
CASSLAPGVSTNEKLFF
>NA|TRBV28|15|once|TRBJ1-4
TGTGCCAGCAGTCCCGGGGACCACGGGAGGGAAAAACTGTTTTTT
CASSPGDHGREKLFF
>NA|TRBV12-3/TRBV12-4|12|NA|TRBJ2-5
TGTGCCAGTTCAGGGGCGGCGGAGACCCAGTACTTC
CASSGAAETQYF
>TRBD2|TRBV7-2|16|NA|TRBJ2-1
TGTGCCAGCAGCTTAGTGGGGGGGGGCTCCTACAATGAGCAGTTCTTC
CASSLVGGGSYNEQFF
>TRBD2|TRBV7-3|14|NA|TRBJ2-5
TGTGCCAGCAGCTTAGATCCGGGAGGGGAGACCCAGTACTTC
CASSLDPGGETQYF
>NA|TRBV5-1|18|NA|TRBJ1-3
TGCGCCAGCAGCGGGCTCCCCTCAGGGGCTTCGACTGGAAACACCATATATTTT
CASSGLPSGASTGNTIYF